This T cell receptor beta chain came from a study of T cells in Graves' hyperthyroidism and ophthalmopathy. Study results and caveats: The authors' 13 V-J model separated ophthalmopathy from stable hyperthyroidism. Researchers found most expanded thyroid clonotypes above 0.001 in blood as well.

This clonotype appeared many times. Its antigen is unidentified. Germline-derived CDR1 and CDR2 are MNHNS and SASEGT. The CDR3 runs to 15 residues. After removal of 3 bases from V and 1 base from J, the junction contained 4 bases not matched to a gene. Authors of the study amplified TCR beta CDR3 regions from RNA transcripts. HTBI primers were used for first-round RT-PCR of the TCR CDR3. TCRdb recomputed calls from the multiplex PCR reads with MiXCR, one row per CDR3 protein. Here the sample spans hundreds of thousands of distinct CDR3 sequences, roughly 17% being singletons. With duration under 3 months, ophthalmopathy was active: Clinical Activity Score at least 3, NOSPECS at least 4. Diagnoses were established using clinical symptoms, serum thyroxine and TRAb, thyroid ultrasound and orbital computed tomography.

This receptor was identified in a woman aged 18-29 years with Graves' ophthalmopathy. This sequence joins TRBV6-1 and TRBJ1-1, with TRBD1 identical over 8 bases. The sequencing input was blood. CDR3 coding DNA: TGTGCCAGCAGTGACAGGGGACAGGCGAACACTGAAGCTTTCTTT. Amino acids: CASSDRGQANTEAFF.